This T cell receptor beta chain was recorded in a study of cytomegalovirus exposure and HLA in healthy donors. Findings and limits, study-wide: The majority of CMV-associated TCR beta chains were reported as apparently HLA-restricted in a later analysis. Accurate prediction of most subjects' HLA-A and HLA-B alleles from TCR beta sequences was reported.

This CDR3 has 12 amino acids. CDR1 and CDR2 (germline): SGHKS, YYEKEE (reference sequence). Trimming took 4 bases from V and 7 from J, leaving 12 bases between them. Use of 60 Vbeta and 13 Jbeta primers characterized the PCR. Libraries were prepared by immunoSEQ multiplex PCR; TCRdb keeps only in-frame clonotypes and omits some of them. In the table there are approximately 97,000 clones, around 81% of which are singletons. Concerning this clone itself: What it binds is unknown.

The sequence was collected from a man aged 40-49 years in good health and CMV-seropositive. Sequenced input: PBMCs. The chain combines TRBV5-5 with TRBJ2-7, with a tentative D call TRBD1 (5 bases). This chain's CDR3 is CASSPYHREQYF. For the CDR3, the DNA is TGTGCCAGCAGCCCTTACCACAGGGAGCAGTACTTC.